The sequence of this T cell receptor (beta chain) was determined in a study of spatial heterogeneity in lung cancer. On each TCR cDNA molecule, a unique molecular identifier was present. In TCRdb, the 5' RACE reads were re-called with MiXCR into one record per CDR3 protein. The sample has about 38,000 distinct CDR3 sequences; roughly 7.4% are singletons. The time point: sample taken at primary tumor resection. Whole RNA, which was extracted from tumor, nontumor lung tissue or frozen PBMC, was sequenced without any cell sorting. Patients with untreated early-stage non-small cell lung cancer, numbering 72, were the donors. V dropped 4 bases and J dropped 6 bases, with 11 bases sitting between them. This CDR3 spans 13 amino acids. CDR1 and CDR2 from the germline V gene are LNHDA and SQIVND (reference sequence). Study-wide points: Blood showed ubiquitous tumor TCRs more often at resection than at routine follow-up.

At least ten counts were recorded for this clonotype. Its antigen is unidentified. The material was PBMCs, obtained at surgery. This chain links TRBV19 with TRBJ2-3; D may be TRBD1 (5 bases). The TCR sequence derives from a male donor with early-stage non-small cell lung cancer. The CDR3 region is CASSTQGADTQYF. For the CDR3, the DNA is TGTGCCAGTAGTACCCAGGGTGCTGATACGCAGTATTTT.